Shown below are 32 T cell receptor beta chains from a single sample sequenced in a study of cytomegalovirus exposure and HLA in healthy donors. Researchers ran the PCR with 60 Vbeta and 13 Jbeta primers. Produced via immunoSEQ multiplex PCR; TCRdb's table is partial and in-frame only. The data contain hundreds of thousands of clones, about 80% of them singletons. Sequenced input: PBMCs. These receptors were taken from a man aged 35 to 55 in good health and CMV-seronegative.

This clone was seen a handful of times. The CDR3 reads CASSDTGQTNEKLFF. The CDR3, as DNA: TGTGCCAGCAGCGATACAGGTCAAACTAATGAAAAACTGTTTTTT. This rearrangement joins TRBV5-6 to TRBJ1-4; D is perhaps TRBD1 (5 bases). Germline values: CDR1 SGHDT, CDR2 YYEEEE. Deletions cut 4 bases from V and 1 base from J, with 11 bases between. The CDR3 extends over 15 amino acids.

To note about this clone: At one of its ends the junction is not consistent with the germline gene, which may arise from a read error. The chain combines TRBV6-5 with TRBJ2-7; 8 bases are shared with TRBD2. The germline gives CDR1 MNHEY, CDR2 SVGAGI. This CDR3 spans 13 amino acids. This chain's CDR3 is CASRPPGGGRSDF. The CDR3 DNA sequence: TGTGCCAGCAGACCCCCCGGGGGGGGACGTTCGGACTTC.

Here the CDR3 reads CASSARDRATEAFF. DNA for the CDR3: TGTGCCAGCAGTGCTAGGGACAGGGCCACTGAAGCTTTCTTT. V is TRBV6-4 and J is TRBJ1-1, with 9 bases identical to TRBD1. V trimming: 4 bases; J trimming: 4 bases; junction bases outside the gene matches: 4. This CDR3 spans 14 amino acids. Germline V gene sequence: CDR1 MRHNA, CDR2 SNTAGT.

The J gene is TRBJ1-5, the V gene TRBV5-5; TRBD1 agrees at 9 bases. Germline loops: CDR1 SGHKS, CDR2 YYEKEE (reference sequence). This CDR3 is 19 amino acids long. With 3 bases clipped from V and 1 base from J, the junction kept 14 bases outside the gene matches. This chain's CDR3 is CASSSFTPGTGRSNQPQHF. CDR3 coding DNA: TGTGCCAGCAGCTCCTTTACCCCCGGGACAGGGAGGAGCAATCAGCCCCAGCATTTT.

This chain joins TRBV7-2 and TRBJ1-4; a weak D match, TRBD1 (5 bases). Trimming removed 5 bases from V and 8 bases from J, with 15 bases in between. The CDR3 has 14 residues. Germline values: CDR1 SGHTA, CDR2 FQGNSA. This chain's CDR3 is CASSPYGGREKLFF. The CDR3 bases are TGTGCCAGCAGCCCGTACGGGGGTAGGGAAAAACTGTTTTTT.

The rearrangement joins TRBV9 to TRBJ2-3, with a possible D match to TRBD1 (5 bases). Per germline, CDR1 SGDLS and CDR2 YYNGEE. Trimming took off 5 bases at V and 0 bases at J, with 13 bases between the two ends. CDR3 length: 15 residues. The CDR3 nucleotides are TGTGCCAGCAGTCACACAGGCTCTAGCACAGATACGCAGTATTTT. It codes for CASSHTGSSTDTQYF.

The chain joins TRBV7-3 to TRBJ2-7, with 10 bases lining up with TRBD2. This CDR3 contains 15 residues. CDR1 and CDR2 from the germline V gene are SGHTA and FQGTGA. V gave up 3 bases and J gave up 2 bases; unmatched junction bases: 4. This CDR3 is CASSFIAGGPYEQYF. The DNA of the CDR3 is TGTGCCAGCAGCTTCATAGCGGGAGGTCCCTACGAGCAGTACTTC.

V gene TRBV13 combines with J gene TRBJ1-6; the D gene is possibly TRBD1 (6 bases). CDR3 size: 16 residues. Trimming stripped 7 bases from V and 9 bases from J, with 22 bases between. The germline V gene has CDR1 PRHDT and CDR2 FYEKMQ (reference sequence). The chain's CDR3 is CASMMSGTTFSSPLHF. The CDR3 nucleotides are TGTGCCAGCATGATGTCCGGGACAACCTTCTCTTCACCCCTCCACTTT.

This clone was detected only once. The V gene is TRBV5-1, the J gene TRBJ2-1; perhaps TRBD2 as D (5 bases). CDR1 and CDR2 from the germline V gene are SGHRS and YFSETQ. There are 14 residues in the CDR3. V was pared by 1 base and J by 4 bases, with 9 bases between. CDR3 nucleotide sequence: TGCGCCAGCAGCTTGAAGGACTTATACAATGAGCAGTTCTTC. As protein: CASSLKDLYNEQFF.

The rearrangement links TRBV6-1 to TRBJ2-7, with 12 bases matching TRBD2. Germline V gene lookup returns CDR1 MNHNS and CDR2 SASEGT. V shed 11 bases and J 6 bases; nucleotides not matched to a gene: 8. CDR3 length: 13 amino acids. The CDR3 DNA follows: TGTGCCGGAAAGACTAGCGGGAGCTCCGAGCAGTACTTC. This gives the protein CAGKTSGSSEQYF.

The V and J genes are TRBV5-6 and TRBJ2-1, with 13 bases that match TRBD2. Trimming removed 2 bases from V and 8 bases from J; junction bases left unmatched: 7. CDR1 and CDR2 (germline): SGHDT, YYEEEE. The CDR3 spans 16 residues. The CDR3 reads CASSFGRTSGRHEQFF. DNA for the CDR3: TGTGCCAGCAGCTTTGGGCGGACTAGCGGGAGACATGAGCAGTTCTTC.

A single count supports this clone. The V and J genes are TRBV29-1 and TRBJ2-7; a possible D gene is TRBD2 (5 bases). The germline gives CDR1 SQVTM, CDR2 ANQGSEA. V lost 7 bases, J lost 2 bases, and 21 bases lay in between. This CDR3 has 15 amino acids. The CDR3 sequence: CSAAEGGSPAYEQYF. The DNA of the CDR3 is TGCAGCGCCGCCGAGGGCGGTTCCCCTGCCTACGAGCAGTACTTC.

The chain is built from TRBV29-1 and TRBJ1-1; D gene uncertain. Germline CDR1 SQVTM, CDR2 ANQGSEA. V dropped 5 bases and J dropped 1 base, with 14 bases sitting between them. This CDR3 is built from 14 residues. The CDR3: CSVIGIRQNTEAFF. The CDR3 nucleotides are TGCAGCGTTATTGGAATCCGACAGAACACTGAAGCTTTCTTT.

The count of this clone is one. The V call is TRBV15, the J call TRBJ2-7, with D perhaps matching TRBD2 (7 bases). The CDR3 is 17 residues long. Trimming left V 1 base short and J 5 bases short, with 21 bases between. Per germline, CDR1 LNHNV and CDR2 YYDKDF (reference sequence). The CDR3 reads CATSRGGGGQGFHEQYF. The CDR3 coding sequence is TGTGCCACCAGCAGAGGAGGGGGGGGGCAGGGTTTCCACGAGCAGTACTTC.

This chain connects TRBV7-9 to TRBJ2-7; 11 bases align to TRBD1. This CDR3 has 18 residues. Losses at the gene ends were 0 bases for V and 3 bases for J; bases not matched to a gene: 10. Germline V gene lookup returns CDR1 SEHNR and CDR2 FQNEAQ (reference sequence). CDR3 amino acids: CASSLAMDRGRGGYEQYF. CDR3 DNA: TGTGCCAGCAGCTTAGCGATGGACAGGGGGCGAGGGGGCTACGAGCAGTACTTC.

The chain links TRBV11-2 to TRBJ2-7, with 9 bases aligning to TRBD2. The V gene end was trimmed by 4 bases and the J gene end by 3 bases; junction bases not matched to a gene: 10. Germline CDR1 reads SGHAT; CDR2 reads FQNNGV. The CDR3 runs to 16 residues. The CDR3 loop reads CASSSIGTSIRYEQYF. CDR3 nucleotides: TGTGCCAGCAGCTCTATCGGGACTAGCATACGCTACGAGCAGTACTTC.

The chain couples TRBV10-2 to TRBJ2-1, with 7 nucleotides matching TRBD2. Germline CDR1 WSHSY, CDR2 SAAADI. V trimming: 5 bases; J trimming: 8 bases; junction bases outside the gene matches: 6. This CDR3 comprises 13 residues. The CDR3 loop is CASSYAGVHEQFF. The CDR3, as DNA: TGCGCCAGCAGTTACGCGGGAGTTCATGAGCAGTTCTTC.

The CDR3 nucleotides are TGTGCCAGCAGTAGACGAAGGGATGGGAGGTATGGCTACACCTTC. It yields the protein CASSRRRDGRYGYTF. The chain carries TRBV6-5 and TRBJ1-2, with unresolved D. Germline V gives CDR1 MNHEY, CDR2 SVGAGI. Trimming removed 5 bases at V and 5 bases at J, with 18 bases between. This CDR3 has 15 residues.

This clone has only one observation. The chain joins TRBV18 to TRBJ2-5, with D hard to call. Per the germline V gene, CDR1 is KGHSH and CDR2 is LQKENI. The ends were cut back, 2 bases at V and 5 bases at J, with 12 bases in the middle. CDR3 size: 14 residues. The CDR3 spells CASSPSAPRETQYF. Written as DNA, the CDR3 is TGTGCCAGCTCACCAAGCGCACCCCGGGAGACCCAGTACTTC.

The V call is TRBV5-6, the J call TRBJ2-7, with D perhaps matching TRBD1 (6 bases). V lost 0 bases to trimming and J lost 5 bases, with 6 bases between them. The CDR3 length is 12 residues. Germline loops: CDR1 SGHDT, CDR2 YYEEEE. The CDR3 bases are TGTGCCAGCAGCTTGGGACAGGACGAGCAGTACTTC. Translated: CASSLGQDEQYF. The complete variable domain, with remaining parts taken from reference TRBV5-6 and TRBJ2-7, reads DAGVTQSPTHLIKTRGQQVTLRCSPKSGHDTVSWYQQALGQGPQFIFQYYEEEERQRGNFPDRFSGHQFPNYSSELNVNALLLGDSALYLCASSLGQDEQYFGPGTRLTVT.

This clone was picked up a small number of times. The gene calls are TRBV7-2 and TRBJ1-2; tentatively, D is TRBD1 (6 bases). V dropped 2 bases and J dropped 8 bases, with 9 bases sitting between them. Germline-derived CDR1 and CDR2 are SGHTA and FQGNSA. The CDR3 consists of 12 residues. As DNA, the CDR3 is TGTGCCAGCAGCTTACAGGGGCACGGCTACACCTTC. Protein product: CASSLQGHGYTF.

The chain employs TRBV4-1 and TRBJ2-1; D gene ambiguous. The V end was cut by 0 bases, the J end by 6 bases, with 6 bases between. The CDR3 sequence is 13 residues long. Germline CDR1 is MGHRA and CDR2 is YSYEKL. Written as DNA, the CDR3 is TGCGCCAGCAGCCAAGATTACGGCAATGAGCAGTTCTTC. Translated, it gives CASSQDYGNEQFF.

This chain joins TRBV10-3 and TRBJ2-2; 10 bases match TRBD2. Germline V gives CDR1 ENHRY, CDR2 SYGVKD. The trim removed 3 bases at V and 1 base at J, leaving 5 bases unmatched. The CDR3 has 17 amino acids. The DNA of the CDR3 is TGTGCCATCAGTGACCCAGCGGGGGGGAAGAACACCGGGGAGCTGTTTTTT. Its protein is CAISDPAGGKNTGELFF.

The chain joins TRBV7-9 to TRBJ2-3, with 11 bases that match TRBD2. CDR1 is SEHNR, CDR2 FQNEAQ, per germline (reference sequence). The ends lost 5 bases at V and 3 bases at J; junction bases unmatched: 10. The CDR3 is 17 residues long. The DNA of the CDR3 is TGTGCCAGCAGCCCCGGGGTAGCGGGGGGGAGAACAGATACGCAGTATTTT. Translated, it gives CASSPGVAGGRTDTQYF.

The chain carries TRBV30 and TRBJ1-2; 12 bases agree with TRBD1. Trimming took 2 bases from V and 5 from J; bases not matched to a gene: 6. CDR3 length equals 15 residues. Looked up from germline, CDR1 is GTSNPN and CDR2 is SVGIG (reference sequence). The CDR3 protein is CAWSTRDRGHYGYTF. CDR3 nucleotide sequence: TGTGCCTGGAGTACCCGGGACAGGGGGCATTATGGCTACACCTTC.

The CDR3 spells CASSPNRVGVSNQPQHF. The CDR3 nucleotides are TGTGCCAGCAGCCCCAACCGGGTTGGTGTGAGCAATCAGCCCCAGCATTTT. This chain uses TRBV28 with TRBJ1-5, with no clear D. The CDR3 has 17 residues. CDR1 is MDHEN and CDR2 is SYDVKM in the germline V gene. The V end lost 6 bases, the J end lost 1 base, and 19 bases lay between the germline ends.

This chain links TRBV27 with TRBJ1-2, with D perhaps TRBD1 (6 bases). Germline lookup yields CDR1 MNHEY and CDR2 SMNVEV (reference sequence). CDR3 size: 14 residues. The V end lost 2 bases, the J end lost 4 bases, and 11 bases lay between the germline ends. CDR3 sequence reads: CASSLTGIGYGYTF. The DNA of the CDR3 is TGTGCCAGCAGTTTAACAGGGATAGGCTATGGCTACACCTTC.

This chain connects TRBV14 to TRBJ2-3; a possible D gene is TRBD2 (6 bases). The CDR3 is made up of 15 amino acids. V was pared by 6 bases and J by 0 bases, with 13 bases between. Germline V CDR1 and CDR2: SGHDN, FVKESK. The CDR3 sequence is CASSRDFLSTDTQYF. The CDR3 DNA follows: TGTGCCAGCAGTAGGGACTTCCTGAGCACAGATACGCAGTATTTT.

CDR3 sequence (DNA): TGCGCCAGCAGCTCGGGACAGGCCCCCACAGATACGCAGTATTTT. It codes for CASSSGQAPTDTQYF. This chain joins TRBV5-1 and TRBJ2-3, with 8 bases identical to TRBD1. Germline CDR1 is SGHRS and CDR2 is YFSETQ. The CDR3 runs to 15 residues. V was clipped by 3 bases and J by 2 bases; unmatched bases: 5.

This clone was seen more than once but under ten times. The genes are TRBV6-6 and TRBJ1-1; D is ambiguous. The germline CDR1 and CDR2 sequences are MNHNY and SVGAGI (reference sequence). V was pared by 7 bases and J by 2 bases, with 5 bases between. The CDR3 extends over 11 amino acids. The CDR3 coding sequence is TGTGCCAGCACAGATAACACTGAAGCTTTCTTT. Translation: CASTDNTEAFF.

The gene calls are TRBV21-1 and TRBJ1-6; the table assigns TRBD1, which was not confirmed against the DNA. TRBV21-1 is flagged as a pseudogene. This CDR3 spans 14 amino acids. The CDR3 sequence: CASSKGTGYSPLHF. The CDR3 bases are TGTGCCAGCAGCAAAGGAACAGGGTACTCACCCCTCCACTTT.

This chain uses TRBV5-6 with TRBJ2-4; TRBD1 matches at 10 bases. The CDR3 consists of 17 residues. J was trimmed by 5 bases and V by 2 bases; bases with no gene match: 10. Per germline, CDR1 SGHDT and CDR2 YYEEEE. CDR3 sequence: CASSFDRGQLRQNIQYF. The CDR3 region has the DNA TGTGCCAGCAGCTTTGACAGGGGGCAGTTGAGGCAAAACATTCAGTACTTC.